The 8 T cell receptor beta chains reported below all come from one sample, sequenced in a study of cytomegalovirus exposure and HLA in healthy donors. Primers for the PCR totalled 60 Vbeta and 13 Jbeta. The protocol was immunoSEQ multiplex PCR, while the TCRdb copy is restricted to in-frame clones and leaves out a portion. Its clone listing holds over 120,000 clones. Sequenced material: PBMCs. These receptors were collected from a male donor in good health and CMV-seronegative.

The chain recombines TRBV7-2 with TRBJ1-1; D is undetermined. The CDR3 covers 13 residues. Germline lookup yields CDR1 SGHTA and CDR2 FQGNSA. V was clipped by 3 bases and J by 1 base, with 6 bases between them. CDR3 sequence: CASSFAENTEAFF. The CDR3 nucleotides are TGTGCCAGCAGCTTCGCGGAGAACACTGAAGCTTTCTTT.

The DNA for the CDR3 is TGTGCCAGCAGTGAACAGATAATCACTGAAGCTTTCTTT. This gives the protein CASSEQIITEAFF. The V and J genes are TRBV25-1 and TRBJ1-1; D is uncertain. With 2 bases removed from V and 4 bases from J, the gap between germline ends came to 8 bases. Per the germline V gene, CDR1 is MGHDK and CDR2 is SYGVNS. The CDR3 runs 13 residues.

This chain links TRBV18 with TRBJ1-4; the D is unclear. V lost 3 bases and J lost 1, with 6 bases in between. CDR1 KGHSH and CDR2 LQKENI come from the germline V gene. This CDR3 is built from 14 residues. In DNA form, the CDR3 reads TGTGCCAGCTCACCCAGAGGAACTAATGAAAAACTGTTTTTT. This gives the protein CASSPRGTNEKLFF.

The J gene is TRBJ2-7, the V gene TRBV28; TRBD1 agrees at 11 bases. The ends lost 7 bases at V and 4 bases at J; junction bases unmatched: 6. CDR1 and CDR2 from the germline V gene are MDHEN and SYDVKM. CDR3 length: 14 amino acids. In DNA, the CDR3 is TGTGCCAGCAAGGACAGGGGGCCCCTTTACGAGCAGTACTTC. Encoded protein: CASKDRGPLYEQYF.

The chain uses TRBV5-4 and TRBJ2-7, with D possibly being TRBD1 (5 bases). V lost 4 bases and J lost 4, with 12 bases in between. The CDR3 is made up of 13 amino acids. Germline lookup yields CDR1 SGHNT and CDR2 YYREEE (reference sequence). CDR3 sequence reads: CASSPSQGYEQYF. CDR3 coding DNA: TGTGCCAGCAGCCCGTCTCAGGGTTACGAGCAGTACTTC.

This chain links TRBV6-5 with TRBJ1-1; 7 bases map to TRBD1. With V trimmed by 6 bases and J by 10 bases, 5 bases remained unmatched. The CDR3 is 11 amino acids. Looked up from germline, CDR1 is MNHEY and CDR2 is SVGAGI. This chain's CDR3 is CASRGQARAFF. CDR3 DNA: TGTGCCAGCAGAGGACAGGCAAGAGCTTTCTTT.

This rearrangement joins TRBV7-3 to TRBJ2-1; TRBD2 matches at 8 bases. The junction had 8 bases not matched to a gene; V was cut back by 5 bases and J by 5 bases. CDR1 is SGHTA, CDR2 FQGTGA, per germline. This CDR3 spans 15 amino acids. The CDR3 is CASSQSGGADNEQFF. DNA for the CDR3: TGTGCCAGCAGCCAGTCGGGGGGGGCCGACAATGAGCAGTTCTTC. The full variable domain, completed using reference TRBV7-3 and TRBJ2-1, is GAGVSQTPSNKVTEKGKYVELRCDPISGHTALYWYRQSLGQGPEFLIYFQGTGAADDSGLPNDRFFAVRPEGSVSTLKIQRTERGDSAVYLCASSQSGGADNEQFFGPGTRLTVL.

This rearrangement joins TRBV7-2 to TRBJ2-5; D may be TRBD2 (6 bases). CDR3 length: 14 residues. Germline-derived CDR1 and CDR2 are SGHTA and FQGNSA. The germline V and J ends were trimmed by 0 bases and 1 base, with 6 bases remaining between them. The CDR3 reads CASSLAGGQETQYF. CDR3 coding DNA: TGTGCCAGCAGCTTAGCGGGAGGCCAAGAGACCCAGTACTTC.